One and the same sample provided the 11 T cell receptor beta chains below, sequenced in a study of T cells in Graves' hyperthyroidism and ophthalmopathy. Amplified regions were TCR beta CDR3 sequences from RNA transcripts. First-round RT-PCR of the TCR CDR3 relied on the HTBI primer set. Using its own MiXCR run on the multiplex PCR reads, TCRdb lists one record per CDR3 protein. Among around 560,000 distinct CDR3 sequences, around 15% were seen once, and the ten largest hold roughly 18%. Material: blood. These TCRs come from a woman aged 18 to 35 with Graves' hyperthyroidism.

This clonotype was recorded a few times. The chain has TRBV20-1 and TRBJ2-1, with D unresolved. The V and J ends lost 5 bases and 9 bases respectively, with 26 bases between them. This CDR3 is 16 amino acids long. In germline, CDR1 is DFQATT, CDR2 SNEGSKA (reference sequence). This chain's CDR3 is CSAEGWSLDATGEQFF. In DNA form, the CDR3 reads TGCAGTGCTGAAGGGTGGTCTCTCGACGCCACCGGTGAGCAGTTCTTC.

On this clonotype: One end of the junction is discordant with germline, which a read error may explain. This sequence joins TRBV12-3 or TRBV12-4 and TRBJ1-2, with D possibly TRBD1 on 5 matching bases. This CDR3 has 15 amino acids. CDR3 sequence: CASSPIGRALYGHTF. CDR3 bases: TGTGCCAGCAGTCCCATCGGCAGGGCCCTCTATGGCCACACCTTC.

This clonotype was observed at least ten times. The chain uses TRBV28 and TRBJ2-5; D is possibly TRBD1 or TRBD2 (5 bases each). V shed 4 bases and J shed 5 bases, with 17 bases lying between them. The CDR3 has 15 amino acids. Germline CDR1 reads MDHEN; CDR2 reads SYDVKM. The CDR3 loop is CASSSRDEEWETQYF. The CDR3 nucleotides read TGTGCCAGCAGTTCCCGGGACGAAGAATGGGAGACCCAGTACTTC.

This clonotype occurred many times. J is TRBJ2-3 and V is TRBV2; D is perhaps TRBD2 (5 bases). Germline V CDR1 and CDR2: SNHLY, FYNNEI. The CDR3 covers 15 residues. V lost 8 bases to trimming and J lost 6 bases, with 21 bases between them. DNA of the CDR3: TGTGCCAGCTCCCGAGGAGGAGATGTGGTGGATACGCAGTATTTT. Translation gives CASSRGGDVVDTQYF.

This clonotype was counted a few times. The chain carries TRBV6-9 and TRBJ1-2; 8 bases align to TRBD1. CDR1 and CDR2 from the germline V gene are MNHGY and SVAAGI. Trimming removed 3 bases from V and 4 bases from J; junction bases left unmatched: 10. The CDR3 runs 16 residues. The CDR3: CASSYRGQVGTYGYTF. The CDR3, as DNA: TGTGCCAGCAGTTACAGGGGACAGGTCGGAACCTATGGCTACACCTTC.

This clonotype was seen at least ten times. The rearrangement links TRBV28 to TRBJ2-1, with 11 bases identical to TRBD2. The germline gives CDR1 MDHEN, CDR2 SYDVKM. Losses at the gene ends were 5 bases for V and 5 bases for J; bases not matched to a gene: 2. CDR3 length: 14 residues. CDR3 sequence reads: CASSGTSGHNEQFF. CDR3 coding DNA: TGTGCCAGCAGTGGGACTAGCGGCCACAATGAGCAGTTCTTC.

This clonotype was recorded many times. The chain employs TRBV6-1 and TRBJ2-3; D tentatively fits TRBD1 or TRBD2 (5 bases each). Deletions cut 3 bases from V and 0 bases from J, with 10 bases between. The germline V gene encodes CDR1 MNHNS and CDR2 SASEGT. CDR3 size: 15 residues. The CDR3 region is CASSEGTVSTDTQYF. The CDR3 DNA follows: TGTGCCAGCAGTGAGGGGACGGTTAGCACAGATACGCAGTATTTT.

The gene calls are TRBV7-8 and TRBJ2-1; 10 bases align to TRBD2. The germline CDR1 and CDR2 sequences are SGHVS and FQNEAQ. This CDR3 has 16 residues. The trim removed 5 bases at V and 5 bases at J, leaving 9 bases unmatched. CDR3 in DNA: TGTGCCAGCAGCATGGGACTAGCGCCAACGAACAATGAGCAGTTCTTC. It yields the protein CASSMGLAPTNNEQFF. Full variable domain (outside the CDR3, taken from reference TRBV7-8 and TRBJ2-1): GAGVSQSPRYKVAKRGQDVALRCDPISGHVSLFWYQQALGQGPEFLTYFQNEAQLDKSGLPSDRFFAERPEGSVSTLKIQRTQQEDSAVYLCASSMGLAPTNNEQFFGPGTRLTVL.

This clonotype was picked up many times. The V gene is TRBV11-3, the J gene TRBJ2-7, with 10 bases that match TRBD1. With 4 bases clipped from V and 6 bases from J, the junction kept 6 bases outside the gene matches. The CDR3 is 14 residues long. The V gene's germline CDR1 is SGHNT and CDR2 YENEEA. The CDR3 bases are TGTGCCAGCAGCTCCCGACAGGGGGCTTCCGAGCAGTACTTC. It encodes CASSSRQGASEQYF.

This clonotype was seen at least ten times. The gene calls are TRBV20-1 and TRBJ2-1; weak D call: TRBD2 (7 bases). The V and J ends lost 2 bases and 4 bases respectively, with 15 bases between them. This CDR3 spans 15 amino acids. Germline-derived CDR1 and CDR2 are DFQATT and SNEGSKA (reference sequence). The CDR3 DNA reads as TGCAGTGCTAGAAGGAGGGGGGGAGGATACAATGAGCAGTTCTTC. Translating gives CSARRRGGGYNEQFF.

This clonotype was picked up a small number of times. This chain joins TRBV6-2 or TRBV6-3 and TRBJ1-5; 8 nucleotides match TRBD1. V was clipped by 2 bases and J by 3 bases; unmatched bases: 9. CDR1 MNHEY and CDR2 SVGEGT come from the germline V gene. There are 17 residues in the CDR3. The CDR3 DNA follows: TGTGCCAGCAGTTACGTTACAGGGGGTTCCGTCAATCAGCCCCAGCATTTT. Amino acid sequence: CASSYVTGGSVNQPQHF.